This entry lists 16 T cell receptor beta chains sequenced from one sample in a study of cytomegalovirus exposure and HLA in healthy donors. PCR amplification relied on 60 Vbeta primers (plus 13 Jbeta primers). Only in-frame clones appear in the TCRdb table, and some are missing; sequencing was by immunoSEQ multiplex PCR. The sample contains over 150,000 clones, more than 80% of which appear only once. What was sequenced was PBMCs. The receptors derive from a man between 18 and 35 years old in good health and CMV-seronegative.

CDR3 in DNA: TGTGCCAGCAGTGAACATGCGTACCAAGAGACCCAGTACTTC. Its protein is CASSEHAYQETQYF. The chain is built from TRBV25-1 and TRBJ2-5, with D unclear. The CDR3 totals 14 residues. Trimming removed 2 bases from V and 0 bases from J, with 7 bases in between. The germline CDR1 and CDR2 sequences are MGHDK and SYGVNS.

The J gene is TRBJ2-5, the V gene TRBV7-6; 8 nucleotides agree with TRBD1. The CDR3 extends over 17 amino acids. V dropped 4 bases and J dropped 1; count of bases not matched to a gene: 11. Germline assignment: CDR1 SGHVS and CDR2 FNYEAQ. Written as DNA, the CDR3 is TGTGCCAGCAGCTCCCAAACCGACAGGGGTATCCAAGAGACCCAGTACTTC. Translation gives CASSSQTDRGIQETQYF.

The CDR3 sequence is CASSRIEGQLYYEQYF. The CDR3, as DNA: TGCGCCAGCAGCCGGATCGAGGGACAGCTATACTACGAGCAGTACTTC. The gene calls are TRBV4-1 and TRBJ2-7; 7 bases align to TRBD1. In germline, CDR1 is MGHRA, CDR2 YSYEKL. Germline trimming cut 4 bases from V and 3 bases from J; bases unmatched to any gene: 12. This CDR3 has 16 amino acids.

This clone was seen just once. The J gene is TRBJ2-7, the V gene TRBV9; D perhaps matches TRBD2 (5 bases). The V end lost 3 bases, the J end lost 3 bases, and 13 bases lay between the germline ends. Germline V gene lookup returns CDR1 SGDLS and CDR2 YYNGEE. CDR3 length: 14 residues. The CDR3 DNA follows: TGTGCCAGCAGCGCCTCAGCCGAGGGCTACGAGCAGTACTTC. This codes for CASSASAEGYEQYF.

As concerns this clone: The sample contains more than one DNA sequence encoding this CDR3. V is TRBV27 and J is TRBJ1-3, with unresolved D. The ends were cut back, 3 bases at V and 0 bases at J, with 9 bases in the middle. The CDR3 is 15 amino acids. Germline V gene data show CDR1 as MNHEY and CDR2 as SMNVEV (reference sequence). CDR3 coding DNA: TGTGCCAGCAGTTTCTCGGGAAACTCTGGAAACACCATATATTTT. Its protein is CASSFSGNSGNTIYF.

The rearrangement uses TRBV9 and TRBJ1-1; the D gene is possibly TRBD1 (5 bases). In germline, CDR1 is SGDLS, CDR2 YYNGEE. V gave up 0 bases and J gave up 5 bases, with 14 bases separating them. The CDR3 runs to 15 residues. CDR3 DNA sequence: TGTGCCAGCAGCGTAGCGGGGGGGTCCCATACTGAAGCTTTCTTT. Amino acid sequence: CASSVAGGSHTEAFF.

The chain is built from TRBV11-2 and TRBJ2-2; 9 positions match TRBD2. Looked up from germline, CDR1 is SGHAT and CDR2 is FQNNGV. The CDR3 length is 15 residues. V trimming: 2 bases; J trimming: 6 bases; junction bases outside the gene matches: 4. CDR3 bases: TGTGCCAGCAGCTTAAGCGGGAGGAGGGCCGGGGAGCTGTTTTTT. Its protein product is CASSLSGRRAGELFF.

The chain carries TRBV27 and TRBJ2-7, with 13 bases that match TRBD2. Germline CDR1 reads MNHEY; CDR2 reads SMNVEV (reference sequence). V trimming: 8 bases; J trimming: 2 bases; junction bases outside the gene matches: 15. This CDR3 is 18 amino acids long. The CDR3 spells CASAIGVGTSGATYEQYF. The CDR3 nucleotides are TGTGCCAGCGCCATTGGGGTCGGGACTAGCGGGGCCACCTACGAGCAGTACTTC.

This sequence joins TRBV28 and TRBJ2-7, with TRBD1 matching 9 bases. Germline V gene data show CDR1 as MDHEN and CDR2 as SYDVKM. V was clipped by 7 bases and J by 4 bases; unmatched bases: 11. The CDR3 sequence is 15 residues long. CDR3 DNA: TGTGCCAGCAACACCCCGGGACAGGGCTGGTACGAGCAGTACTTC. It encodes CASNTPGQGWYEQYF.

The chain is built from TRBV7-8 and TRBJ2-7; tentatively, D is TRBD2 (6 bases). Germline values: CDR1 SGHVS, CDR2 FQNEAQ. V was pared by 1 base and J by 5 bases, with 12 bases between. This CDR3 contains 14 residues. CDR3 sequence (DNA): TGTGCCAGCAGCTTAGTGGGACTCTTAAACGAGCAGTACTTC. Encoded protein: CASSLVGLLNEQYF.

The chain joins TRBV28 to TRBJ2-1, with TRBD1 matching 11 bases. Germline V gene lookup returns CDR1 MDHEN and CDR2 SYDVKM. CDR3 length equals 15 residues. V lost 2 bases, J lost 6 bases, and 3 bases stayed unmatched. CDR3 DNA: TGTGCCAGCAGTTTAACCGGGACAGGGGGCAATGAGCAGTTCTTC. It translates to CASSLTGTGGNEQFF.

The rearrangement uses TRBV11-3 and TRBJ2-2; tentatively, D is TRBD2 (7 bases). With 5 bases removed from V and 3 bases from J, the gap between germline ends came to 16 bases. This CDR3 has 16 residues. CDR1 is SGHNT and CDR2 is YENEEA in the germline V gene. DNA for the CDR3: TGTGCCAGCAGCCTGAATAGGGGGGGGGACACCGGGGAGCTGTTTTTT. Its protein product is CASSLNRGGDTGELFF.

Points on this clone: The junction departs from germline at one end; a sequencing error may be responsible. V is TRBV7-7 and J is TRBJ2-1, with D possibly matching TRBD2 (6 bases). Germline CDR1 is SSHAT and CDR2 is FNYEAQ (reference sequence). The CDR3 loop spans 14 amino acids. The CDR3 loop is CASSLEASDNEQFF. DNA for the CDR3: TGTGCTAGCAGCTTGGAAGCTAGCGACAATGAGCAGTTCTTC.

This clone has just a few counts. The chain employs TRBV19 and TRBJ2-2, with D perhaps TRBD2 (6 bases). V gave up 3 bases and J gave up 1 base, with 6 bases separating them. Germline V lookup: CDR1 LNHDA, CDR2 SQIVND (reference sequence). The CDR3 totals 14 residues. CDR3 DNA sequence: TGTGCCAGTAGTATGGGAGGGAACACCGGGGAGCTGTTTTTT. Translating it yields CASSMGGNTGELFF.

Worth noting for this clone: One junction end disagrees with the germline gene, perhaps due to a read error. The gene calls are TRBV7-9 and TRBJ2-1; 11 bases line up with TRBD2. CDR3 length: 18 amino acids. Germline V CDR1 and CDR2: SEHNR, FQNEAQ (reference sequence). The CDR3: CSSSFSGRALSSYNEQFF. In DNA, the CDR3 is TGTTCCAGCAGCTTTAGCGGGAGGGCCTTGAGCTCCTACAATGAGCAGTTCTTC. The whole variable domain, remainder taken from reference TRBV7-9 and TRBJ2-1, is DTGVSQNPRHKITKRGQNVTFRCDPISEHNRLYWYRQTLGQGPEFLTYFQNEAQLEKSRLLSDRFSAERPKGSFSTLEIQRTEQGDSAMYLCSSSFSGRALSSYNEQFFGPGTRLTVL.

The CDR3 DNA follows: TGTGCCACCAGCAGAGAGCTATTTCGAGGGGACAGGGGGGGGGCCAATGAGCAGTTCTTC. It specifies CATSRELFRGDRGGANEQFF. This chain uses TRBV15 with TRBJ2-1; 11 bases match TRBD1. The CDR3 consists of 20 residues. Germline V gives CDR1 LNHNV, CDR2 YYDKDF (reference sequence). V lost 0 bases and J lost 6; bases outside the gene matches: 16.